This T cell receptor beta chain came from a study of cytomegalovirus exposure and HLA in healthy donors. The overall study: A data release that came early held approximately 85 million unique TCRs from HLA-typed donors.

On this clone itself: Its specificity is unknown.

General study findings and limits: Researchers counted roughly 150 TCR beta chains as cytomegalovirus-associated. A later analysis linked a missense DCLRE1C variant to TCR beta V- and J-gene trimming.

PCR amplification relied on 60 Vbeta primers (plus 13 Jbeta primers). Sequenced by immunoSEQ multiplex PCR; TCRdb stores in-frame clones only, minus some. The repertoire has 90,000 to 120,000 clones, roughly 78% of them found once; the top ten carry roughly 1.9%. The TCR was taken from a middle-aged woman in good health and CMV-seronegative. Sequencing used PBMCs.

CDR3 region: CASMYQGSTYEQYF. As DNA, the CDR3 is TGTGCCAGCATGTATCAGGGCTCTACCTACGAGCAGTACTTC. V and J are TRBV2 and TRBJ2-7; maybe TRBD1 (5 bases). Trimming stripped 7 bases from V and 2 bases from J, with 15 bases between. The length of the CDR3 is 14 residues. Per the germline V gene, CDR1 is SNHLY and CDR2 is FYNNEI.